This T cell receptor (beta chain) was observed in a study of CD8+CD57+ T cells in acquired aplastic anemia. In the study overall: Sorted cells (CD4+ and CD8+) yielded DNA amounts that averaged approximately 3.2 ug.

CDR3 and TCR beta VDJ profiling relied on genomic DNA as the template. TCRdb independently ran MiXCR on the reads; one entry per CDR3 protein. Of more than 150,000 distinct CDR3 sequences listed, approximately 45% are singletons. Trimming took off 10 bases at V and 1 base at J, with 13 bases between the two ends. Germline loops: CDR1 SNHLY, CDR2 FYNNEI. The CDR3 extends over 13 amino acids. V and J are TRBV2 and TRBJ1-1; D not certain. The sequence derives from a human donor in good health. Source material: sorted CD4+, CD8+, or CD8+CD57+ T cells (not recorded which) from PBMCs. For the CDR3, the DNA is TGTGCCACCAGCCTCGACGGGAACACTGAAGCTTTCTTT. This gives the protein CATSLDGNTEAFF.